This T cell receptor (beta chain) was found in a study of blood T cell repertoires in COVID-19. Study-wide background: The United States, Italy and Spain supplied acute and convalescent COVID-19 samples.

This CDR3 spans 15 amino acids. Trimming pared 5 bases from V and 5 bases from J, leaving 16 bases between. The germline V gene encodes CDR1 SNHLY and CDR2 FYNNEI. In the original workflow: The authors estimated nucleated cell counts from reference gene primer amplification. Repertoires were generated with immunoSEQ multiplex PCR, while TCRdb's copy carries only in-frame clones and drops some. V and J calls and clone size follow that table, whereas D and trimming were derived from the DNA. The sample shows about 350,000 clones, more than 75% of them seen only once. The table lists this clone with a count of one. Cohort allocation depended upon clinical history that participants reported.

This TCR was recovered from a woman aged 25 to 39 who had recovered from COVID-19. The sample consisted of PBMCs or T cells enriched from blood (not recorded which). The chain carries TRBV2 and TRBJ1-5, with D possibly being TRBD1 (6 bases). Here the CDR3 reads CASSPSTGLDQPQHF. The CDR3, as DNA: TGTGCCAGCAGTCCGTCCACAGGGCTCGATCAGCCCCAGCATTTT. The variable domain in full, completed from reference TRBV2 and TRBJ1-5, reads EPEVTQTPSHQVTQMGQEVILRCVPISNHLYFYWYRQILGQKVEFLVSFYNNEISEKSEIFDDQFSVERPDGSNFTLKIRSTKLEDSAMYFCASSPSTGLDQPQHFGDGTRLSIL.